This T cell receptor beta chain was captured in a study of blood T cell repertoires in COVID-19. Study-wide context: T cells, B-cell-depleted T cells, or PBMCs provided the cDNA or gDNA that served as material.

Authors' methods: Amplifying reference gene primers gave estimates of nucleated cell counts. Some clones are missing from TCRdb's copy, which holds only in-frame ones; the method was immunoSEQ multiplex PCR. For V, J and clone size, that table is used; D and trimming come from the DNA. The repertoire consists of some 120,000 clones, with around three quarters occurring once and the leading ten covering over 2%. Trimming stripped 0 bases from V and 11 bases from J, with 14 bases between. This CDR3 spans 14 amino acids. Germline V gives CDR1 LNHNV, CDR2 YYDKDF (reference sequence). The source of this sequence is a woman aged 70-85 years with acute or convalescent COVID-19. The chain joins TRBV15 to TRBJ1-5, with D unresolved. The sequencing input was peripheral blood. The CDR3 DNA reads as TGTGCCACCAGCAGAGACCGGGGTGCAAGGACCCAGCATTTT. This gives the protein CATSRDRGARTQHF.